These 17 T cell receptor beta chains share one sample of origin, sequenced in a study of regulatory T cells in long-lasting Graves disease. According to the study, TCR beta libraries were built with iRepertoire HTBI primers and CDR3-region Arm-PCR. From the multiplex PCR reads, TCRdb called clonotypes with MiXCR, one entry per CDR3 protein. The sample includes about 470,000 distinct CDR3 sequences, roughly a fifth of them seen just once. The time point here: persistent/refractory GD, antithyroid drugs over 5 years with positive TRAb. There was RNA extracted from PBMCs, and the TCR library was made from it. Source: peripheral blood mononuclear cells (PBMCs), taken when the disease was refractory, from a patient treated with antithyroid drugs. The receptors shown here come from a female donor with Graves disease.

This CDR3 is CAIARQGISEAFF. For the CDR3, the DNA is TGTGCCATCGCCCGACAGGGGATCTCTGAAGCTTTCTTT. This rearrangement joins TRBV10-3 to TRBJ1-1; 8 positions match TRBD1. Germline V gene lookup returns CDR1 ENHRY and CDR2 SYGVKD. V shed 8 bases, J shed 6 bases, and the junction held 8 bases outside the gene matches. The CDR3 has 13 residues.

There are many counts of this clonotype. The chain couples TRBV9 to TRBJ2-5; the D is unclear. The V end was cut by 0 bases, the J end by 2 bases, with 11 bases between. The germline V gene has CDR1 SGDLS and CDR2 YYNGEE. This CDR3 contains 15 residues. CDR3 sequence (DNA): TGTGCCAGCAGCGTAGGTTTGTCAGAGCAAGAGACCCAGTACTTC. The encoded protein is CASSVGLSEQETQYF.

The chain couples TRBV7-9 to TRBJ1-1; 7 nucleotides agree with TRBD1. Germline CDR1 and CDR2: SEHNR and FQNEAQ (reference sequence). V shed 5 bases, J shed 1 base, and the junction held 4 bases outside the gene matches. The CDR3 spans 14 residues. The CDR3, as DNA: TGTGCCAGCAGCGCCGGACAGGCGAACACTGAAGCTTTCTTT. Its translation is CASSAGQANTEAFF. Full variable domain (rest looked up from reference TRBV7-9 and TRBJ1-1): DTGVSQNPRHKITKRGQNVTFRCDPISEHNRLYWYRQTLGQGPEFLTYFQNEAQLEKSRLLSDRFSAERPKGSFSTLEIQRTEQGDSAMYLCASSAGQANTEAFFGQGTRLTVV.

The chain joins TRBV24-1 to TRBJ1-5; 7 positions agree with TRBD1. The CDR3 is made up of 14 amino acids. The V segment lost 7 bases and the J segment 11 bases; nucleotides outside the gene matches: 13. CDR1 and CDR2 from the germline V gene are KGHDR and SFDVKD. This CDR3 reads CATSPRGGREAQHF. CDR3 coding DNA: TGTGCCACCAGCCCCAGGGGGGGCCGAGAGGCCCAGCATTTT.

The chain couples TRBV27 to TRBJ2-1; possible D gene TRBD2, 6 bases. CDR3 length: 11 amino acids. The ends were cut back, 8 bases at V and 7 bases at J, with 9 bases in the middle. CDR1 is MNHEY and CDR2 is SMNVEV in the germline V gene (reference sequence). Written as DNA, the CDR3 is TGTGCCAGCCGTCGGGGGAATGAGCAGTTCTTC. Its translation: CASRRGNEQFF.

The sample holds a few counts of this clonotype. The genes are TRBV6-6 and TRBJ1-1; a weak D match, TRBD1 (6 bases). Germline V CDR1 and CDR2: MNHNY, SVGAGI (reference sequence). Between the trimmed V and J ends, which lost 0 bases and 7 bases, there was a span of 9 bases. This CDR3 comprises 13 residues. CDR3 residues: CASSYSQGGEAFF. The CDR3 bases are TGTGCCAGCAGTTACTCGCAAGGGGGTGAAGCTTTCTTT.

Worth noting for this clonotype: This may be a read error, as it is one base from a much larger clone. The V gene is TRBV6-2 or TRBV6-3, the J gene TRBJ1-6; TRBD1 matches at 7 bases. Germline trimming cut 5 bases from V and 4 bases from J; bases unmatched to any gene: 5. The length of the CDR3 is 15 residues. From germline, CDR1 is MNHEY and CDR2 SVGEGT. DNA for the CDR3: TGTGCCAGCAGTGGGCAGGGACAGTATAATTCACCCCTCCACTTT. Translation gives CASSGQGQYNSPLHF.

This clonotype showed up many times. The chain is built from TRBV12-3 or TRBV12-4 and TRBJ1-4; 8 bases align to TRBD1. The CDR3 contains 14 residues. V lost 6 bases, J lost 8 bases, and 8 bases stayed unmatched. The CDR3 DNA is TGTGCCAGCAGGACGGACAGGGAAGGCGAAAAACTGTTTTTT. Amino acid sequence: CASRTDREGEKLFF.

The chain has TRBV29-1 and TRBJ1-2; D remains unclear. CDR1 and CDR2 from the germline V gene are SQVTM and ANQGSEA. The CDR3 consists of 13 residues. The V gene lost 3 bases and the J gene lost 4 bases, with 12 bases spanning the gap. CDR3 in amino acids: CSVDDLDSYGYTF. Here the CDR3 DNA reads TGCAGCGTTGACGACCTGGATAGCTATGGCTACACCTTC.

This sequence joins TRBV15 and TRBJ1-5, with D possibly matching TRBD1 (5 bases). Trimming shortened V by 0 bases and J by 4 bases, and 10 bases separated the two germline ends. The CDR3 totals 15 residues. Germline V gene sequence: CDR1 LNHNV, CDR2 YYDKDF (reference sequence). CDR3 nucleotide sequence: TGTGCCACCAGCAGAGATGGGGCACAGAATCAGCCCCAGCATTTT. It encodes CATSRDGAQNQPQHF.

This clonotype was seen at least ten times. The rearrangement links TRBV28 to TRBJ1-5, with D unresolved. V lost 6 bases and J lost 0, with 15 bases in between. CDR1 and CDR2 (germline): MDHEN, SYDVKM. The CDR3 loop spans 16 amino acids. The CDR3 region is CASRFHLSVSNQPQHF. Here the CDR3 DNA reads TGTGCCAGCAGATTCCATCTTTCTGTTAGCAATCAGCCCCAGCATTTT.

This clonotype was seen ten or more times. J is TRBJ2-7 and V is TRBV28, with a tentative D call TRBD2 (5 bases). Germline CDR1 is MDHEN and CDR2 is SYDVKM. The CDR3 is 14 residues long. V gave up 6 bases and J gave up 4 bases, with 16 bases separating them. The CDR3 sequence: CASSLEGEVYEQYF. The CDR3, as DNA: TGTGCCAGCAGCTTAGAGGGAGAAGTTTACGAGCAGTACTTC.

This clonotype was recorded a few times. The J gene is TRBJ2-7, the V gene TRBV28; D perhaps matches TRBD1 (6 bases). The CDR3 length is 15 residues. Germline V CDR1 and CDR2: MDHEN, SYDVKM. V dropped 5 bases and J dropped 2 bases, with 16 bases sitting between them. CDR3: CASSLGAGLTYEQYF. DNA for the CDR3: TGTGCCAGCAGTCTGGGGGCAGGGCTTACCTACGAGCAGTACTTC.

The chain employs TRBV7-9 and TRBJ2-7; the D call may be TRBD1 or TRBD2 (7 bases each). Germline-derived CDR1 and CDR2 are SEHNR and FQNEAQ (reference sequence). The CDR3 consists of 15 residues. Between the trimmed V and J ends, which lost 4 bases and 7 bases, there was a span of 20 bases. This chain's CDR3 is CASSSSGDSRTEQYF. In nucleotides, the CDR3 is TGTGCCAGCAGCTCCAGCGGGGACAGCCGCACTGAGCAGTACTTC.

The gene calls are TRBV7-9 and TRBJ2-1, with a weak D call TRBD1 (6 bases). This CDR3 is 12 amino acids long. Germline V lookup: CDR1 SEHNR, CDR2 FQNEAQ (reference sequence). The V end was cut by 7 bases, the J end by 6 bases, with 10 bases between. This CDR3 reads CASTQTGNEQFF. CDR3 bases: TGTGCCAGCACCCAGACAGGCAATGAGCAGTTCTTC.

This clonotype was observed many times. The J gene is TRBJ2-7, the V gene TRBV12-3 or TRBV12-4; 9 bases fit TRBD1. J lost 9 bases, V lost 3 bases, and 9 bases had no gene match. The length of the CDR3 is 14 residues. In nucleotides, the CDR3 is TGTGCCAGCAGTTTTGGGACAGGGAGAGCAGGGCAGTACTTC. Translation gives CASSFGTGRAGQYF.

At least ten counts were recorded for this clonotype. The chain joins TRBV12-3 or TRBV12-4 to TRBJ2-2, with TRBD1 matching over 8 bases. Trimming at V came to 8 bases and at J to 0 bases, leaving 5 bases not matched to a gene. This CDR3 spans 15 amino acids. CDR3 sequence: CASDAGQANTGELFF. The CDR3 DNA reads as TGTGCCAGCGATGCGGGACAGGCGAACACCGGGGAGCTGTTTTTT.